What follows are 9 T cell receptor beta chains derived from one specimen sequenced in a study of T cells in women clearing cervical HPV infection. TCRdb's table, derived via immunoSEQ multiplex PCR, lists solely in-frame clones and lacks some. This sample's table reports more than 45,000 clones. Material for sequencing was blood buffy coat. These receptors were obtained from a woman aged 18 to 69 with a cervical HPV16 infection that either progressed to CIN3+ or cleared (not recorded which).

To note about this clone: The read gets to within 3 residues of the CDR3 end, and the germline J gene fills in the rest. The V gene is TRBV10-1, the J gene TRBJ2-2, with 8 nucleotides matching TRBD1. J was trimmed by 5 bases and V by 4 bases; bases with no gene match: 3. This CDR3 comprises 14 residues. CDR1 is WNHNN, CDR2 SYGVQD, per germline (reference sequence). The CDR3 loop is CASSGTGNTGELFF. The CDR3 bases that were read are TGCGCCAGCAGTGGGACAGGGAATACCGGGGAG.

With regard to this clone: The read finishes 3 residues shy of the CDR3 end, and the germline J gene is used to complete it. The chain links TRBV7-2 to TRBJ2-3; D gene ambiguous. The CDR3 has 15 amino acids. V lost 2 bases to trimming and J lost 0 bases, with 9 bases between them. CDR1 and CDR2 from the germline V gene are SGHTA and FQGNSA. CDR3 amino acids: CASSLKRLSTDTQYF. The sequenced part of the CDR3 DNA is TGTGCCAGCAGCTTAAAGCGACTTAGCACAGATACG.

On this clone itself: The sequenced fragment ends 3 residues before the CDR3 boundary, so the rest is inferred from the germline J gene. The rearrangement joins TRBV7-2 to TRBJ2-5; tentative D call: TRBD2 (6 bases). Germline CDR1 reads SGHTA; CDR2 reads FQGNSA. The CDR3 runs to 14 residues. V was clipped by 5 bases and J by 2 bases, with 12 bases between them. The sequenced part of the CDR3 DNA is TGTGCCAGCAGCCCCCCGGGACTGCAAGAGACC. Translating gives CASSPPGLQET. The full CDR3 protein reads CASSPPGLQETQYF.

As for this clone: The sequenced fragment ends 3 residues before the CDR3 boundary, so the rest is inferred from the germline J gene. J is TRBJ1-1 and V is TRBV10-3; 7 bases match TRBD1. Germline values: CDR1 ENHRY, CDR2 SYGVKD. J was trimmed by 5 bases and V by 7 bases; bases with no gene match: 7. The CDR3 is 13 amino acids. The DNA read from the CDR3 is TGTGCCATCAAGGGGGAGGGGGCGACTGAA. Its translation: CAIKGEGATE. The whole CDR3 protein is CAIKGEGATEAFF.

A word on this clone: Sequencing ends 3 residues short of the CDR3 end; the germline J gene provides the rest. The chain recombines TRBV4-1 with TRBJ1-4; D may be TRBD1 (5 bases). The CDR3 sequence is 15 residues long. Trimming removed 3 bases at V and 6 bases at J, with 14 bases between. The germline V gene has CDR1 MGHRA and CDR2 YSYEKL. CDR3 residues: CASSQGGKGDEKLFF. The sequenced part of the CDR3 DNA is TGCGCCAGCAGCCAGGGAGGGAAAGGGGATGAAAAA.

As concerns this clone: The CDR3 end lies 3 residues beyond the end of the read and is filled in from the germline J gene. The chain carries TRBV30 and TRBJ2-7; 9 nucleotides agree with TRBD2. The CDR3 sequence is 14 residues long. Germline lookup yields CDR1 GTSNPN and CDR2 SVGIG (reference sequence). The V and J ends lost 3 bases and 4 bases, in that order; junction bases with no gene match: 7. The CDR3 is CAWRVKAGGYEQYF. The part of the CDR3 DNA that was read is TGTGCCTGGAGGGTTAAAGCGGGAGGTTACGAG.

A note on this clone: The CDR3 extends 3 residues past the end of the read, so its final part is completed from the germline J gene. The chain links TRBV5-6 to TRBJ2-1; perhaps TRBD1 as D (5 bases). Germline V gene lookup returns CDR1 SGHDT and CDR2 YYEEEE. V lost 0 bases, J lost 2 bases, and 9 bases lay in between. The CDR3 loop spans 15 amino acids. CDR3 DNA (partial): TGTGCCAGCAGCTTGGGGGGCCCCACCTACAATGAG. Translated: CASSLGGPTYNE. The full CDR3 protein reads CASSLGGPTYNEQFF.

A note on this clone: The CDR3 goes on 3 residues after the read ends, and that part is filled in from the germline J gene. The V call is TRBV19, the J call TRBJ1-1; D is uncertain. V lost 6 bases and J lost 1, with 15 bases in between. The germline V gene encodes CDR1 LNHDA and CDR2 SQIVND (reference sequence). There are 15 residues in the CDR3. Partial CDR3 DNA: TGTGCCAGTAGATCCCGTAGTTCGGGGAACACTGAA. This encodes CASRSRSSGNTE. The complete CDR3 reads CASRSRSSGNTEAFF.

Notes on this clone: The observed sequence ends 3 residues before the CDR3 terminus, with the missing tail filled in from the germline J gene. This chain links TRBV7-9 with TRBJ1-3; D is undetermined. CDR1 and CDR2 from the germline V gene are SEHNR and FQNEAQ (reference sequence). The CDR3 length is 14 residues. V was shortened by 0 bases and J by 3 bases, with 6 bases between the two germline ends. The DNA read from the CDR3 is TGTGCCAGCAGCTTAGCCGGGGATGGAAACACC. Translated: CASSLAGDGNT. The entire CDR3 protein is CASSLAGDGNTIYF.